This T cell receptor (beta chain) emerged from a study of blood T cell repertoires in COVID-19. Study-level information: Italy, Spain and the United States were the sources of the convalescent and acute COVID-19 samples.

Study members were between roughly 18 and 89 years old and lived in some 22 US regions. Among Cohort 3 donors, those recovered had two negative PCRs, clearance, or symptom resolution. Authors' analysis steps: Quantification of nucleated cells was approximated via reference gene primer amplification. The data were produced by immunoSEQ multiplex PCR, yet TCRdb's version contains in-frame clones alone and is incomplete. Clonal size and the V and J genes are those of that table, whereas D and trimming came from the DNA. In the table there are around 170,000 clones, 84% of which are singletons. The V segment lost 6 bases and the J segment 4 bases; nucleotides outside the gene matches: 10. The CDR3 loop spans 16 amino acids. From germline, CDR1 is SEHNR and CDR2 FQNEAQ (reference sequence).

Material for sequencing was PBMCs or T cells enriched from blood (not recorded which). The source is a woman aged 50 to 60 who had recovered from COVID-19. The rearrangement joins TRBV7-9 to TRBJ2-3; the match to TRBD1 covers 10 bases. CDR3: CASRNTGTGDSDTQYF. The CDR3 coding sequence is TGTGCCAGCAGGAACACCGGGACAGGGGATTCAGATACGCAGTATTTT.